This T cell receptor beta chain came from a study of cytomegalovirus exposure and HLA in healthy donors. Study-level background: The early release's HLA-typed donors yielded 65 million to 85 million unique TCRs.

Whole-study findings and limits: In a later analysis, HLA-C alleles had the fewest associated TCRs, DRB1 alleles the most. Segments of the TCR beta V type were, in most cases, productive about 87% or about 30% of the time in an earlier analysis.

Details on this clone: The antigen is unknown.

PCR was performed using 60 Vbeta and 13 Jbeta primers. Data came from immunoSEQ multiplex PCR; TCRdb stores just in-frame clones and leaves some out. The repertoire includes roughly 160,000 clones, approximately 81% of them detected once, and less than 3% sits in the top ten. Germline-derived CDR1 and CDR2 are MNHEY and SMNVEV (reference sequence). V was clipped by 7 bases and J by 5 bases; unmatched bases: 17. The CDR3 contains 16 residues. The sample comprised PBMCs. This chain links TRBV27 with TRBJ2-7, with TRBD1 identical over 7 bases. This TCR was sampled from a female donor in good health and CMV-seronegative. Here the CDR3 reads CASIAGTARPGDEQYF. CDR3 bases: TGTGCCAGCATTGCCGGGACAGCCAGACCCGGGGACGAGCAGTACTTC.